This T cell receptor beta chain was found in a study of technical replicates of blood from several donors. Germline V lookup: CDR1 SGHTS, CDR2 YDEGEE. The CDR3 covers 14 residues. Trimming cost V 7 bases and J 5 bases; bases outside gene matches: 8. Assay: immunoSEQ multiplex PCR; the TCRdb copy retains only in-frame clones and omits some. The sample has 80,000 to 95,000 clones; approximately 93% are singletons. Input material: T cells isolated from PBMCs. This TCR was recovered from a human donor in good health. This chain joins TRBV5-8 and TRBJ2-3, with 9 bases lining up with TRBD2. DNA of the CDR3: TGTGCCAGCGTACTAGCGGGCCTCTTAGATACGCAGTATTTT. Its protein is CASVLAGLLDTQYF.